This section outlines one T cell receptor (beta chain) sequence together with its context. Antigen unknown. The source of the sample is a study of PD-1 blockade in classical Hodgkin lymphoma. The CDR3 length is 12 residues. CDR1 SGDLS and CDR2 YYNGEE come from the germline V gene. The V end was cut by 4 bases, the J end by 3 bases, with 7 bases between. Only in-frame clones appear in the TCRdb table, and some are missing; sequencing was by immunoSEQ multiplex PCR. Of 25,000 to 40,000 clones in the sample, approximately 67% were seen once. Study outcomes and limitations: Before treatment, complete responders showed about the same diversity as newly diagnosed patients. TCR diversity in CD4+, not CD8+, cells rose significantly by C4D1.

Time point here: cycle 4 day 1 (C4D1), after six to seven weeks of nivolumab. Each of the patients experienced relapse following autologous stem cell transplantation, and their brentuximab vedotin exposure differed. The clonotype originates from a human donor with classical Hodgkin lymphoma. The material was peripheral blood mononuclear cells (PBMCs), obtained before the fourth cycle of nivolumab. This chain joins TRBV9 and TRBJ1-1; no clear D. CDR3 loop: CASSKRDTEAFF. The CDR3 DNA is TGTGCCAGCAGCAAACGGGACACTGAAGCTTTCTTT.